Sequencing of this T cell receptor (beta chain) was carried out in a study of shared clonotypes between healthy human individuals. CD45RO-negative, CCR7-selected cells formed the naive CD8 fraction, which excluded terminally differentiated effector memory CD45RA+ cells. TCRdb's copy holds only in-frame clones and misses some; the assay was immunoSEQ multiplex PCR. The data hold roughly 2.1 million clones, with under 95% observed a single time. The CDR3 sequence is 15 residues long. V lost 4 bases, J lost 1 base, and 4 bases stayed unmatched. Germline V lookup: CDR1 SGHTA, CDR2 FQGNSA. The sequencing sample was made of naive CD8+ T cells from PBMCs. This clonotype was sampled from a man between 18 and 29 years old in good health. Some clones in this sample may be carry-over from other donors' samples. The J gene is TRBJ1-3, the V gene TRBV7-2, with 7 bases aligning to TRBD1. The CDR3 DNA sequence: TGTGCCAGCAGCTCAGGGGGTCTTTCTGGAAACACCATATATTTT. It codes for CASSSGGLSGNTIYF.